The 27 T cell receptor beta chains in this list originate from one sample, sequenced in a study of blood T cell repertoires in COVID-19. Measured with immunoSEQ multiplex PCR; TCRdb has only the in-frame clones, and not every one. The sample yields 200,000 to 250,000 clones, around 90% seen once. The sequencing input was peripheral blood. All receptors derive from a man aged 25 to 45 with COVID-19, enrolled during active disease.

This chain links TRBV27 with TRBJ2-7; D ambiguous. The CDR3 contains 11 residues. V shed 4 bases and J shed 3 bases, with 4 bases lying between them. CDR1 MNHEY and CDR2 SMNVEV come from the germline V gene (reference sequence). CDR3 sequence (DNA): TGTGCCAGCAGTTCCCGCTACGAGCAGTACTTC. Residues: CASSSRYEQYF.

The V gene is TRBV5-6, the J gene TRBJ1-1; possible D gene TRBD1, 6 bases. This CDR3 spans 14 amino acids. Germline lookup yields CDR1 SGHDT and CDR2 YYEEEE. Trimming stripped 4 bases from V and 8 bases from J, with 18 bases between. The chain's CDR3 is CASSISRGFLEAFF. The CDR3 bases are TGTGCCAGCAGCATAAGCAGGGGATTCTTGGAAGCTTTCTTT.

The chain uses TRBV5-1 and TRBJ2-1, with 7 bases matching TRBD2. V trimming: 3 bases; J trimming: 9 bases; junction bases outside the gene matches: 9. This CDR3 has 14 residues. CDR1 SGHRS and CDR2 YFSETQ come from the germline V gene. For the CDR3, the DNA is TGCGCCAGCAGCTCGGGTGGTGCGGGAGCTGAGCAGTTCTTC. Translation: CASSSGGAGAEQFF.

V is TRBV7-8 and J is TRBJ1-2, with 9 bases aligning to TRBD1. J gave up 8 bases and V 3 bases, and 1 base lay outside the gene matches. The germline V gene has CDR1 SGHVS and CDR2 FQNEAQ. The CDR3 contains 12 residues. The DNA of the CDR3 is TGTGCCAGCAGCTTGACAGGGGGAGGCTACACCTTC. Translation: CASSLTGGGYTF. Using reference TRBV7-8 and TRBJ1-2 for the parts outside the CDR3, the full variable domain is GAGVSQSPRYKVAKRGQDVALRCDPISGHVSLFWYQQALGQGPEFLTYFQNEAQLDKSGLPSDRFFAERPEGSVSTLKIQRTQQEDSAVYLCASSLTGGGYTFGSGTRLTVV.

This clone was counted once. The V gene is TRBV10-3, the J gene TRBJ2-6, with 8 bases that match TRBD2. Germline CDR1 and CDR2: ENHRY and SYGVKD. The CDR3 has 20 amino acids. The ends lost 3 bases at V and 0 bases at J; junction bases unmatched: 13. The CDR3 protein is CAISDPTAGGSGSGANVLTF. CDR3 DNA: TGTGCCATCAGTGACCCTACCGCGGGGGGTAGTGGCTCTGGGGCCAACGTCCTGACTTTC.

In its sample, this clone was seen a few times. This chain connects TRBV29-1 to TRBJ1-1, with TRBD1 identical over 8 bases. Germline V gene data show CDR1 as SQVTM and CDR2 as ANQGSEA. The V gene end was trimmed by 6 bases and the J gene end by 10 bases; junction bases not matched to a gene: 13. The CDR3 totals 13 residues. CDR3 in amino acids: CSVLKDRASAAFF. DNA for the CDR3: TGCAGCGTCTTGAAGGACAGGGCCTCCGCAGCTTTCTTT.

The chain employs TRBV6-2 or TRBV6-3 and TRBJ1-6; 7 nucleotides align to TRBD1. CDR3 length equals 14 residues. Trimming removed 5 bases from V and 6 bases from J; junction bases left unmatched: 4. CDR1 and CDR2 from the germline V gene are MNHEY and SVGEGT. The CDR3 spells CASSRQGPNSPLHF. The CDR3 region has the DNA TGTGCCAGCAGTCGACAGGGCCCTAATTCACCCCTCCACTTT.

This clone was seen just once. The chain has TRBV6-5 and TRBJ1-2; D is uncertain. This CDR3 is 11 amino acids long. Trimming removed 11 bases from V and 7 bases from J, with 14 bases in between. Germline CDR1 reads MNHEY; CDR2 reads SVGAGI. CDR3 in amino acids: CASRGSRGYTF. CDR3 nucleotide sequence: TGTGCCTCACGCGGCAGTCGTGGCTACACCTTC.

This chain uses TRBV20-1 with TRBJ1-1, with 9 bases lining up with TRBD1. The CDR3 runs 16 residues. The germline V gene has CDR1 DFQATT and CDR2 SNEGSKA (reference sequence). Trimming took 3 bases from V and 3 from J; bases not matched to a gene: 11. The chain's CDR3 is CSASRQGVKKDTEAFF. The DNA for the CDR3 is TGCAGTGCTAGTCGACAGGGGGTTAAAAAGGACACTGAAGCTTTCTTT.

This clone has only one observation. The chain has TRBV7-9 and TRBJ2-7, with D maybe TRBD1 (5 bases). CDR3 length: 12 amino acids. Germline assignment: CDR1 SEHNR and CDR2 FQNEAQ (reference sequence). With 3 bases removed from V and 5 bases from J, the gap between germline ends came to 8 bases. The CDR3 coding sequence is TGTGCCAGCAGCTTCTCAGGGAACGAGCAGTACTTC. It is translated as CASSFSGNEQYF.

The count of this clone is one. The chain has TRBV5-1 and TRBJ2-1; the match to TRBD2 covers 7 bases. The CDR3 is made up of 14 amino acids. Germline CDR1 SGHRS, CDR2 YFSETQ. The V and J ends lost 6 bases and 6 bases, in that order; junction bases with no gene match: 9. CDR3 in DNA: TGCGCCAGCACCCCAGCCGGGACTACCAATGAGCAGTTCTTC. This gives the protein CASTPAGTTNEQFF.

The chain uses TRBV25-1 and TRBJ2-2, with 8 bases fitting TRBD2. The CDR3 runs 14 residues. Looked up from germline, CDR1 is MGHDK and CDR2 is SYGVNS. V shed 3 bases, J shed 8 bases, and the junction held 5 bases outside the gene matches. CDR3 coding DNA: TGTGCCAGCAGTGAGCGGGGGGCATATGGGGAGCTGTTTTTT. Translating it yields CASSERGAYGELFF.

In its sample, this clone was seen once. CDR3 protein: CASSVDRTNEKLFF. In DNA, the CDR3 is TGCGCCAGCAGCGTGGACAGGACTAATGAAAAACTGTTTTTT. The chain recombines TRBV5-1 with TRBJ1-4, with 7 positions matching TRBD1. The CDR3 consists of 14 residues. V was pared by 4 bases and J by 2 bases, with 2 bases of the junction left unmatched. Germline assignment: CDR1 SGHRS and CDR2 YFSETQ.

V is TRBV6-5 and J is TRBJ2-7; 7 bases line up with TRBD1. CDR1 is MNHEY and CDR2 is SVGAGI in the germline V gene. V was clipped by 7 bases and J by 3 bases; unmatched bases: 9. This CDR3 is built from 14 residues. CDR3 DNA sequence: TGTGCCAGCACTACAGGGGCAGGCGGCTACGAGCAGTACTTC. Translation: CASTTGAGGYEQYF.

The CDR3: CASSLNRVPEQYF. CDR3 DNA: TGTGCCAGCAGTCTCAACAGGGTTCCCGAGCAGTACTTC. The V and J genes are TRBV5-6 and TRBJ2-7, with a weak D call TRBD1 (6 bases). Trimming cost V 5 bases and J 6 bases, with 15 bases left between them. The CDR3 length is 13 residues. Germline lookup yields CDR1 SGHDT and CDR2 YYEEEE.

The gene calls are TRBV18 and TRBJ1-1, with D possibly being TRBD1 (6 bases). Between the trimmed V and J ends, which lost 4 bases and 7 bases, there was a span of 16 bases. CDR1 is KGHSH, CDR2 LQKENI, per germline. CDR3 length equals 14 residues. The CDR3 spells CASSLTRGGYEAFF. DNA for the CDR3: TGTGCCAGCTCACTTACAAGGGGGGGTTATGAAGCTTTCTTT.

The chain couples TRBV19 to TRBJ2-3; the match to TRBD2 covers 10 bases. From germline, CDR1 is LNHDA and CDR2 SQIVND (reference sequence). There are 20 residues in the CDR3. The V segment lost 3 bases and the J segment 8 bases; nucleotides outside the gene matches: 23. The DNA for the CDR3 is TGTGCCAGTAGTATGGGGACAGAGAAGCGGGAGGGCCGGGAGGATAGTACGCAGTATTTT. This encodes CASSMGTEKREGREDSTQYF.

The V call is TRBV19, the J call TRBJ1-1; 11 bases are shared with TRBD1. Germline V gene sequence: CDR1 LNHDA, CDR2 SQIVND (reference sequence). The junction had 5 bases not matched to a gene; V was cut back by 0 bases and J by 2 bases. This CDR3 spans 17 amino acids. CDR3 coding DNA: TGTGCCAGTAGTATAGATTCGGGGACAGGGGGAAACACTGAAGCTTTCTTT. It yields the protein CASSIDSGTGGNTEAFF.

CDR3 loop: CARGSGPGGGYTF. DNA for the CDR3: TGCGCCAGAGGGTCCGGACCCGGAGGTGGCTACACCTTC. This chain connects TRBV23-1 to TRBJ1-2; no clear D gene. TRBV23-1 has ORF status, its function being uncertain. The CDR3 has 13 amino acids. The ends were cut back, 9 bases at V and 7 bases at J, with 18 bases in the middle.

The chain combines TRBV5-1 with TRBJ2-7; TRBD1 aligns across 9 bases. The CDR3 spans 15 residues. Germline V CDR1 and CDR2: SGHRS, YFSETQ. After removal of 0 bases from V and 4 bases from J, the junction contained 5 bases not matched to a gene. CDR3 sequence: CASSLVGQGHYEQYF. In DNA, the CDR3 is TGCGCCAGCAGCTTGGTGGGACAGGGCCATTACGAGCAGTACTTC.

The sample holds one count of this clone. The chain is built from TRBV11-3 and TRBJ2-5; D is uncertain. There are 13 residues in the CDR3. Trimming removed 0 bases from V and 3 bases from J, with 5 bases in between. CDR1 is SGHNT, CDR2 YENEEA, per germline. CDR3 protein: CASSLDVEETQYF. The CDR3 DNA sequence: TGTGCCAGCAGCTTAGATGTAGAAGAGACCCAGTACTTC. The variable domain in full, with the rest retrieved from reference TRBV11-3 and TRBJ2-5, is EAGVVQSPRYKIIEKKQPVAFWCNPISGHNTLYWYLQNLGQGPELLIRYENEEAVDDSQLPKDRFSAERLKGVDSTLKIQPAELGDSAVYLCASSLDVEETQYFGPGTRLLVL.

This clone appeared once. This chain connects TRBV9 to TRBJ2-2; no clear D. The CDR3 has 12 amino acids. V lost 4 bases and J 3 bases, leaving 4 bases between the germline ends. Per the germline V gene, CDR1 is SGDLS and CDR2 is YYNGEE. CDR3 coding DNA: TGTGCCAGCAGCCAGGACACCGGGGAGCTGTTTTTT. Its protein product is CASSQDTGELFF.

CDR3 region: CASSTTTGTNYGYTF. CDR3 bases: TGTGCCAGCAGCACTACTACAGGGACCAACTATGGCTACACCTTC. The V and J genes are TRBV9 and TRBJ1-2; tentative D call: TRBD1 (6 bases). This CDR3 contains 15 residues. V was pared by 4 bases and J by 2 bases, with 15 bases between. Germline assignment: CDR1 SGDLS and CDR2 YYNGEE.

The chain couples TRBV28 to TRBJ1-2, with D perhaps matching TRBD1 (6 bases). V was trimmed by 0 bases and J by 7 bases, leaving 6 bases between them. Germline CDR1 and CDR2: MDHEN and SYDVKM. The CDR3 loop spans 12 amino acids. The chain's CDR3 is CASSLWGAGYTF. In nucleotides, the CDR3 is TGTGCCAGCAGTTTATGGGGGGCTGGCTACACCTTC.

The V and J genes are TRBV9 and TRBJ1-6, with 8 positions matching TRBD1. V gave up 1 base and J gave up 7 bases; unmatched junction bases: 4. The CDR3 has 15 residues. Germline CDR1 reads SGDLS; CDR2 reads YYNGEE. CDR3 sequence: CASSVLGQGNSPLHF. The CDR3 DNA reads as TGTGCCAGCAGCGTATTAGGACAGGGCAATTCACCCCTCCACTTT.

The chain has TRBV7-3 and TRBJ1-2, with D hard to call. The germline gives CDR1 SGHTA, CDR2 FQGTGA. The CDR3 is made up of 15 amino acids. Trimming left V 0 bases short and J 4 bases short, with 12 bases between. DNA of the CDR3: TGTGCCAGCAGCTTAACTGCGGCTGGTTTCTATGGCTACACCTTC. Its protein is CASSLTAAGFYGYTF.

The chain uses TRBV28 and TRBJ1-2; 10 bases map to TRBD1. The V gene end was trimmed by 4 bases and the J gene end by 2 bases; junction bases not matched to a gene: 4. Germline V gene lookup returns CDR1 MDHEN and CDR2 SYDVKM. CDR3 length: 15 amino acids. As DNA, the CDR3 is TGTGCCAGCAGTTCGGGACAGGGGAAGAACTATGGCTACACCTTC. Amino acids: CASSSGQGKNYGYTF.